Listed here are 14 T cell receptor beta chains from one sample, sequenced in a study of spatial heterogeneity in lung cancer. Described time point: sample taken at primary tumor resection. The authors sequenced whole RNA from tumor, nontumor lung or frozen PBMC without sorting. TCRdb ran MiXCR on the 5' RACE reads and lists one entry per CDR3 protein. The repertoire consists of under 40,000 distinct CDR3 sequences, with 4% to 6% occurring once and the leading ten covering roughly 27%. The source was PBMCs, collected at surgery. These receptors were taken from a female donor with early-stage non-small cell lung cancer.

In its sample, this clonotype was seen many times. The chain carries TRBV7-2 and TRBJ2-3; 7 bases are shared with TRBD1. The CDR3 contains 16 residues. The junction had 11 bases not matched to a gene; V was cut back by 4 bases and J by 4 bases. Germline lookup yields CDR1 SGHTA and CDR2 FQGNSA. CDR3 region: CASSSPGQGVADTQYF. For the CDR3, the DNA is TGTGCCAGCAGCTCACCGGGGCAGGGGGTCGCAGATACGCAGTATTTT. The whole variable domain, filled in from reference TRBV7-2 and TRBJ2-3, reads GAGVSQSPSNKVTEKGKDVELRCDPISGHTALYWYRQSLGQGLEFLIYFQGNSAPDKSGLPSDRFSAERTGGSVSTLTIQRTQQEDSAVYLCASSSPGQGVADTQYFGPGTRLTVL.

V usage is TRBV4-3 and J usage is TRBJ2-7; TRBD2 matches at 8 bases. V shed 1 base, J shed 5 bases, and the junction held 4 bases outside the gene matches. CDR3 length: 14 amino acids. Germline V gene data show CDR1 as LGHNA and CDR2 as YSLEER. The DNA of the CDR3 is TGCGCCAGCAGCCAAGCGGGGGGGATTAACGAGCAGTACTTC. This encodes CASSQAGGINEQYF.

This chain uses TRBV4-3 with TRBJ1-1, with TRBD1 matching 9 bases. The CDR3 contains 14 residues. The germline V gene encodes CDR1 LGHNA and CDR2 YSLEER. The ends lost 3 bases at V and 3 bases at J; junction bases unmatched: 2. The DNA of the CDR3 is TGCGCCAGCAGCCACGGGGACAGGGACACTGAAGCTTTCTTT. Amino acid sequence: CASSHGDRDTEAFF.

This clonotype was seen only a few times. The chain links TRBV2 to TRBJ2-3, with D perhaps matching TRBD2 (5 bases). V dropped 4 bases and J dropped 0 bases, with 11 bases sitting between them. Germline-derived CDR1 and CDR2 are SNHLY and FYNNEI. The CDR3 extends over 15 amino acids. The CDR3 loop reads CASSAPSRSTDTQYF. In DNA, the CDR3 is TGTGCCAGCAGTGCTCCTAGCAGGAGCACAGATACGCAGTATTTT.

Ten or more counts support this clonotype. The chain combines TRBV9 with TRBJ1-3; perhaps TRBD1 as D (5 bases). Deletions cut 4 bases from V and 0 bases from J, with 11 bases between. Germline loops: CDR1 SGDLS, CDR2 YYNGEE. The length of the CDR3 is 15 residues. In nucleotides, the CDR3 is TGTGCCAGCAGCTTTGGGACCCGCTCTGGAAACACCATATATTTT. It encodes CASSFGTRSGNTIYF.

The chain links TRBV6-1 to TRBJ2-3, with 12 bases lining up with TRBD1. J lost 5 bases, V lost 4 bases, and 7 bases had no gene match. CDR3 length: 16 residues. Germline CDR1 MNHNS, CDR2 SASEGT. The CDR3 sequence: CASSVLGQGAGDTQYF. DNA for the CDR3: TGTGCCAGCAGTGTCCTGGGACAGGGGGCTGGAGATACGCAGTATTTT.

This clonotype was picked up many times. CDR3 sequence: CASSRAGRYNSPLHF. The CDR3 nucleotides are TGTGCCAGCAGCCGGGCAGGCAGGTATAATTCACCCCTCCACTTT. The V call is TRBV5-6, the J call TRBJ1-6; D gene unclear. Germline CDR1 is SGHDT and CDR2 is YYEEEE. The CDR3 contains 15 residues. Deletions cut 4 bases from V and 4 bases from J, with 12 bases between.

This clonotype was seen many times. V is TRBV4-1 and J is TRBJ1-2; 8 nucleotides match TRBD1. Germline V gives CDR1 MGHRA, CDR2 YSYEKL. The V and J ends lost 1 base and 4 bases, in that order; junction bases with no gene match: 5. The length of the CDR3 is 15 residues. CDR3 residues: CASSQVGTGLYGYTF. The CDR3 DNA reads as TGCGCCAGCAGCCAAGTCGGGACAGGTCTCTATGGCTACACCTTC.

This clonotype was counted at least ten times. CDR3 sequence: CASTHPASGEKQYF. CDR3 DNA sequence: TGTGCCAGCACCCACCCCGCTAGCGGGGAAAAGCAGTACTTC. V and J are TRBV2 and TRBJ2-7; 9 bases align to TRBD2. CDR1 is SNHLY, CDR2 FYNNEI, per germline. Trimming at V came to 7 bases and at J to 8 bases, leaving 12 bases not matched to a gene. This CDR3 has 14 residues.

Only a few counts were recorded for this clonotype. CDR3 amino acids: CASSLGGIEAFF. The DNA for the CDR3 is TGTGCCAGCAGCTTAGGGGGGATTGAAGCTTTCTTT. The chain recombines TRBV7-9 with TRBJ1-1; TRBD1 is a possible D gene (5 bases). V lost 1 base, J lost 7 bases, and 7 bases lay in between. Germline V gives CDR1 SEHNR, CDR2 FQNEAQ (reference sequence). This CDR3 comprises 12 residues. Based on the CDR3 plus reference TRBV7-9 and TRBJ1-1, the full variable domain is DTGVSQNPRHKITKRGQNVTFRCDPISEHNRLYWYRQTLGQGPEFLTYFQNEAQLEKSRLLSDRFSAERPKGSFSTLEIQRTEQGDSAMYLCASSLGGIEAFFGQGTRLTVV.

This sequence joins TRBV18 and TRBJ1-2, with D possibly matching TRBD1 (6 bases). The CDR3 has 13 residues. Germline-derived CDR1 and CDR2 are KGHSH and LQKENI. V dropped 4 bases and J dropped 4 bases, with 10 bases sitting between them. CDR3 sequence: CASSQDSIYGYTF. DNA for the CDR3: TGTGCCAGCTCACAGGACAGTATCTATGGCTACACCTTC.

This clonotype was seen many times. The rearrangement joins TRBV5-1 to TRBJ2-5; 10 bases agree with TRBD1. In germline, CDR1 is SGHRS, CDR2 YFSETQ. This CDR3 has 14 residues. V lost 5 bases, J lost 4 bases, and 5 bases stayed unmatched. DNA for the CDR3: TGCGCCAGCAGAGACAGGGGGCGAGGAGAGACCCAGTACTTC. It codes for CASRDRGRGETQYF.

This clonotype was seen a handful of times. The chain is built from TRBV18 and TRBJ2-1; D possibly uses TRBD1 or TRBD2 (5 bases each). Deletions cut 0 bases from V and 9 bases from J, with 15 bases between. CDR3 length: 15 residues. Germline V gene data show CDR1 as KGHSH and CDR2 as LQKENI. The CDR3 DNA is TGTGCCAGCTCACCACCGGGACCGAGGGGCGGTGAGCAGTTCTTC. This translates into CASSPPGPRGGEQFF.

This clonotype has ten or more counts. CDR3 in amino acids: CATSNEGRVREQYF. For the CDR3, the DNA is TGTGCCACCAGCAACGAGGGCAGGGTGCGCGAGCAGTACTTC. The gene calls are TRBV15 and TRBJ2-7; D possibly matches TRBD1 or TRBD2 (5 bases each). The CDR3 is made up of 14 amino acids. Trimming pared 4 bases from V and 6 bases from J, leaving 16 bases between. The V gene's germline CDR1 is LNHNV and CDR2 YYDKDF (reference sequence).